The next 3 T cell receptor beta chains were all read from a single sample in a study of cytomegalovirus exposure and HLA in healthy donors. In the PCR, 60 Vbeta and 13 Jbeta primers were used. Here immunoSEQ multiplex PCR was the method, and the copy in TCRdb shows in-frame clones only, minus some. This sample has around 130,000 clones; roughly three quarters occur once, and the top ten carry about 1.8%. Sequencing was done on a sample of PBMCs. These TCRs come from a woman between 40 and 50 years old in good health and CMV-seronegative.

This clone has only one observation. The chain is built from TRBV19 and TRBJ2-5; 9 bases agree with TRBD2. Germline lookup yields CDR1 LNHDA and CDR2 SQIVND (reference sequence). V shed 4 bases and J 9 bases; nucleotides not matched to a gene: 12. The CDR3 extends over 15 amino acids. The DNA of the CDR3 is TGTGCCAGTAGTACCTTGGGTAGCGGGAGATTGGCCCAGTACTTC. Translating gives CASSTLGSGRLAQYF.

The chain recombines TRBV2 with TRBJ1-4; the match to TRBD1 covers 7 bases. CDR3 length: 15 residues. V was pared by 5 bases and J by 0 bases, with 3 bases of the junction left unmatched. Germline V gives CDR1 SNHLY, CDR2 FYNNEI. CDR3 bases: TGTGCCAGCAGTAATCAGGGGGCAACTAATGAAAAACTGTTTTTT. The encoded protein is CASSNQGATNEKLFF.

The chain uses TRBV27 and TRBJ2-7; 7 bases agree with TRBD1. The ends lost 7 bases at V and 3 bases at J; junction bases unmatched: 9. This CDR3 has 14 amino acids. Germline CDR1 and CDR2: MNHEY and SMNVEV (reference sequence). CDR3 DNA sequence: TGTGCCAGCACCAGGACAGGAACGAACTACGAGCAGTACTTC. Its protein is CASTRTGTNYEQYF.